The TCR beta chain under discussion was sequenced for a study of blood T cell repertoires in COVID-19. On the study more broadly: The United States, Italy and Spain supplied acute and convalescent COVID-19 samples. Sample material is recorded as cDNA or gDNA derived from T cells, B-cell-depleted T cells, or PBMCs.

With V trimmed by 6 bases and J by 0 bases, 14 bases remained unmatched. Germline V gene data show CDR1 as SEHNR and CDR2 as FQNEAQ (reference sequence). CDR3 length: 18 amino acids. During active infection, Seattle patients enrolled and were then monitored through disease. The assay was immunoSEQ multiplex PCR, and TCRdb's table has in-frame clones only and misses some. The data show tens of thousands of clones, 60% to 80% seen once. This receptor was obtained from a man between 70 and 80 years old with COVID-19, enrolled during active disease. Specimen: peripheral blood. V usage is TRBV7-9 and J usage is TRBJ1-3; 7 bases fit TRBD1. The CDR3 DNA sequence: TGTGCCAGCAGTTGGGACAGCCTCACCCATTCCTCTGGAAACACCATATATTTT. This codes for CASSWDSLTHSSGNTIYF. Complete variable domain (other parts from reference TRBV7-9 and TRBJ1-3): DTGVSQNPRHKITKRGQNVTFRCDPISEHNRLYWYRQTLGQGPEFLTYFQNEAQLEKSRLLSDRFSAERPKGSFSTLEIQRTEQGDSAMYLCASSWDSLTHSSGNTIYFGEGSWLTVV.